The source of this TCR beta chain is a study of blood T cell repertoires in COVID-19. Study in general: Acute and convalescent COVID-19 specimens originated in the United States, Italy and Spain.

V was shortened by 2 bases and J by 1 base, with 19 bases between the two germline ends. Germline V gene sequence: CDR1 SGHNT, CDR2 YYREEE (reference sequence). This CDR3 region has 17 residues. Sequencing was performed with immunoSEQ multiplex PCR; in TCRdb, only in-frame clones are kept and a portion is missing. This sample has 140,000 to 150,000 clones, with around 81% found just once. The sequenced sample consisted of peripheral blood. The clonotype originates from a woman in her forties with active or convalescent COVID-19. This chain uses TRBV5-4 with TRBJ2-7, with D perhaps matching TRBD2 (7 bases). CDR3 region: CASSLKIKRDTSYEQYF. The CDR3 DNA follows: TGTGCCAGCAGCTTAAAGATCAAGCGGGACACTTCCTACGAGCAGTACTTC.